A single sample is the source of the 14 T cell receptor beta chains below, sequenced in a study of cytomegalovirus exposure and HLA in healthy donors. Researchers ran the PCR with 60 Vbeta and 13 Jbeta primers. TCRdb's table, derived via immunoSEQ multiplex PCR, lists solely in-frame clones and lacks some. The sample consists of around 180,000 clones, 84% of them appearing once. The sample taken for sequencing was PBMCs. These receptor sequences come from a girl aged 10-17 years in good health and CMV-seropositive.

The rearrangement joins TRBV19 to TRBJ1-1; no firm D call. Trimming stripped 7 bases from V and 0 bases from J, with 3 bases between. Germline-derived CDR1 and CDR2 are LNHDA and SQIVND (reference sequence). This CDR3 contains 11 residues. In DNA, the CDR3 is TGTGCCAGTATCTTGAACACTGAAGCTTTCTTT. This codes for CASILNTEAFF.

The chain carries TRBV6-1 and TRBJ1-4; 9 positions agree with TRBD1. Trimming removed 5 bases from V and 12 bases from J; junction bases left unmatched: 7. This CDR3 spans 13 amino acids. In germline, CDR1 is MNHNS, CDR2 SASEGT. CDR3 loop: CASSKGQGVELFF. The CDR3, as DNA: TGTGCCAGCAGTAAGGGACAGGGAGTGGAACTGTTTTTT.

This clone was detected only once. The chain uses TRBV5-1 and TRBJ2-5, with TRBD2 matching over 9 bases. The CDR3 has 14 amino acids. Germline CDR1 is SGHRS and CDR2 is YFSETQ. V gave up 3 bases and J gave up 1 base; unmatched junction bases: 1. CDR3 region: CASSYSGGQETQYF. The CDR3 DNA is TGCGCCAGCAGCTATAGCGGGGGCCAAGAGACCCAGTACTTC.

The rearrangement joins TRBV5-6 to TRBJ1-1, with a possible D match to TRBD1 (6 bases). CDR1 is SGHDT and CDR2 is YYEEEE in the germline V gene. This CDR3 comprises 14 residues. The ends were cut back, 0 bases at V and 2 bases at J, with 8 bases in the middle. DNA for the CDR3: TGTGCCAGCAGCTTGGGGACAGCCAACACTGAAGCTTTCTTT. Residues: CASSLGTANTEAFF.

The chain joins TRBV7-2 to TRBJ2-3, with D possibly matching TRBD2 (5 bases). The CDR3 loop spans 13 amino acids. Germline values: CDR1 SGHTA, CDR2 FQGNSA. Between the trimmed V and J ends, which lost 6 bases and 4 bases, there was a span of 11 bases. Here the CDR3 DNA reads TGTGCCAGCAGTCCCTCGGGGTCAGATACGCAGTATTTT. It codes for CASSPSGSDTQYF.

The rearrangement uses TRBV7-6 and TRBJ1-1; D is perhaps TRBD1 (6 bases). The ends were cut back, 5 bases at V and 5 bases at J, with 18 bases in the middle. This CDR3 spans 15 amino acids. From germline, CDR1 is SGHVS and CDR2 FNYEAQ. DNA of the CDR3: TGTGCCAGCAGCCCTAGGTACAGGGCGCAGACTGAAGCTTTCTTT. Amino acids: CASSPRYRAQTEAFF.

The chain couples TRBV7-2 to TRBJ1-2, with a possible D match to TRBD1 (6 bases). This CDR3 has 14 residues. Trimming left V 1 base short and J 5 bases short, with 11 bases between. The germline V gene encodes CDR1 SGHTA and CDR2 FQGNSA. CDR3 DNA sequence: TGTGCCAGCAGCTTAGAAACAGGGCGATATGGCTACACCTTC. Translated, it gives CASSLETGRYGYTF.

The V and J genes are TRBV10-1 and TRBJ1-1, with a tentative D call TRBD1 (6 bases). This CDR3 has 16 residues. Looked up from germline, CDR1 is WNHNN and CDR2 is SYGVQD (reference sequence). With 8 bases removed from V and 0 bases from J, the gap between germline ends came to 19 bases. This CDR3 reads CASGYRGGGMNTEAFF. The DNA for the CDR3 is TGCGCCAGCGGGTACAGAGGGGGGGGGATGAACACTGAAGCTTTCTTT.

The J gene is TRBJ1-2, the V gene TRBV7-9; the D is unclear. CDR3 length: 11 amino acids. Germline V gene data show CDR1 as SEHNR and CDR2 as FQNEAQ (reference sequence). V shed 4 bases and J shed 9 bases, with 9 bases lying between them. For the CDR3, the DNA is TGTGCCAGCAGCTCAGCCCAAAGCTACACCTTC. Encoded protein: CASSSAQSYTF. The full variable domain, completed using reference TRBV7-9 and TRBJ1-2, is DTGVSQNPRHKITKRGQNVTFRCDPISEHNRLYWYRQTLGQGPEFLTYFQNEAQLEKSRLLSDRFSAERPKGSFSTLEIQRTEQGDSAMYLCASSSAQSYTFGSGTRLTVV.

The chain carries TRBV11-2 and TRBJ2-7; D perhaps matches TRBD1 (5 bases). The germline CDR1 and CDR2 sequences are SGHAT and FQNNGV. The CDR3 is 13 amino acids. V was trimmed by 7 bases and J by 0 bases, leaving 10 bases between them. The CDR3 region has the DNA TGTGCCAGCAACAGACAGAGCTCCTACGAGCAGTACTTC. This gives the protein CASNRQSSYEQYF.

This sequence joins TRBV27 and TRBJ1-4; D ambiguous. The V gene's germline CDR1 is MNHEY and CDR2 SMNVEV (reference sequence). Trimming took off 6 bases at V and 0 bases at J, with 8 bases between the two ends. CDR3 length: 14 residues. The CDR3 sequence is CASRRLSTNEKLFF. CDR3 in DNA: TGTGCCAGCAGGAGGCTCTCAACTAATGAAAAACTGTTTTTT.

The chain combines TRBV5-4 with TRBJ2-7, with D perhaps TRBD1 (5 bases). There are 14 residues in the CDR3. CDR1 and CDR2 (germline): SGHNT, YYREEE (reference sequence). V gave up 4 bases and J gave up 0 bases, with 11 bases separating them. This CDR3 reads CASSERRGSYEQYF. CDR3 nucleotide sequence: TGTGCCAGCAGCGAGAGAAGGGGCTCCTACGAGCAGTACTTC.

J is TRBJ1-1 and V is TRBV6-5; D gene unclear. V dropped 2 bases and J dropped 4 bases, with 8 bases sitting between them. The germline V gene encodes CDR1 MNHEY and CDR2 SVGAGI. This CDR3 region has 13 residues. The CDR3: CASSYSIGTEAFF. CDR3 nucleotide sequence: TGTGCCAGCAGTTACAGTATCGGCACTGAAGCTTTCTTT.

The chain links TRBV6-5 to TRBJ2-7; D possibly corresponds to TRBD1 (6 bases). Looked up from germline, CDR1 is MNHEY and CDR2 is SVGAGI. CDR3 length: 15 residues. Deletions cut 5 bases from V and 3 bases from J, with 17 bases between. DNA of the CDR3: TGTGCCAGCAGTCCAGACGGACAGCTATTCTACGAGCAGTACTTC. Its protein product is CASSPDGQLFYEQYF.